This entry lists 30 T cell receptor beta chains sequenced from one sample in a study of Graves' ophthalmopathy and Graves' hyperthyroidism. RNA transcripts were the template, and TCR beta CDR3 regions were amplified from them. RT-PCR was first run with HTBI primers, then multiplex PCR in a second round. TCRdb reprocessed the multiplex PCR reads with MiXCR, giving one entry per CDR3 protein. The data show hundreds of thousands of distinct CDR3 sequences, about an eighth seen once. Material: blood. The receptors shown here come from a woman between 25 and 40 years old with Graves' ophthalmopathy.

This chain connects TRBV29-1 to TRBJ1-6, with 9 bases that match TRBD1. V was pared by 4 bases and J by 0 bases, with 16 bases of the junction left unmatched. Per the germline V gene, CDR1 is SQVTM and CDR2 is ANQGSEA. The CDR3 contains 20 residues. The CDR3 DNA reads TGCAGCGTTGCTAGACAGGGGGGACACCACTTGAGCTCCTATAATTCACCCCTCCACTTT. Residues: CSVARQGGHHLSSYNSPLHF.

There are many counts of this clonotype. The chain recombines TRBV6-5 with TRBJ2-2; D gene ambiguous. This CDR3 spans 14 amino acids. The V end lost 0 bases, the J end lost 6 bases, and 8 bases lay between the germline ends. Germline CDR1 reads MNHEY; CDR2 reads SVGAGI. CDR3 sequence reads: CASSYSPTPGELFF. Written as DNA, the CDR3 is TGTGCCAGCAGTTACTCCCCCACCCCCGGGGAGCTGTTTTTT.

This clonotype was seen ten or more times. J is TRBJ2-7 and V is TRBV7-2; unclear D gene. Germline loops: CDR1 SGHTA, CDR2 FQGNSA. V shed 1 base and J shed 3 bases, with 4 bases lying between them. CDR3 size: 12 residues. CDR3 nucleotides: TGTGCCAGCAGCTTAGTCCTCTACGAGCAGTACTTC. It is translated as CASSLVLYEQYF.

The genes are TRBV6-5 and TRBJ1-5; no reliable D call. Germline V gene lookup returns CDR1 MNHEY and CDR2 SVGAGI. The CDR3 length is 15 residues. Trimming removed 0 bases at V and 3 bases at J, with 9 bases between. The CDR3 DNA reads TGTGCCAGCAGTTACTCACAGTCCTTCAATCAGCCCCAGCATTTT. Translation gives CASSYSQSFNQPQHF.

This clonotype was found many times. The CDR3 nucleotides are TGCGCCAGCAGCCAATCAACTGGACAGAACTATGGCTACACCTTC. This codes for CASSQSTGQNYGYTF. This sequence joins TRBV4-1 and TRBJ1-2; possibly TRBD1 for D (6 bases). The CDR3 extends over 15 amino acids. V was pared by 2 bases and J by 2 bases, with 12 bases between. The germline CDR1 and CDR2 sequences are MGHRA and YSYEKL.

This clonotype appeared many times. The chain combines TRBV4-1 with TRBJ2-7; no clear D gene. V was cut by 4 bases and J by 2 bases, with 9 bases left in between. Germline V gene lookup returns CDR1 MGHRA and CDR2 YSYEKL. CDR3 length: 13 residues. CDR3 sequence: CASSRALAYEQYF. The CDR3 bases are TGCGCCAGCAGCCGGGCACTCGCCTACGAGCAGTACTTC.

The genes are TRBV24-1 and TRBJ2-3; D is unresolved. V gave up 5 bases and J gave up 6 bases, with 11 bases separating them. This CDR3 is 13 amino acids long. Germline V gene lookup returns CDR1 KGHDR and CDR2 SFDVKD. CDR3 bases: TGTGCCACCAGTGCTCTCTCGAGGGATACGCAGTATTTT. Amino acid sequence: CATSALSRDTQYF.

At least ten counts were recorded for this clonotype. This chain connects TRBV28 to TRBJ1-6, with TRBD1 identical over 7 bases. Trimming took 3 bases from V and 9 from J; bases not matched to a gene: 5. Germline CDR1 MDHEN, CDR2 SYDVKM. The CDR3 runs to 14 residues. The CDR3 DNA reads TGTGCCAGCAGTTTCAGGGGGAGAAGTTCACCCCTCCACTTT. This codes for CASSFRGRSSPLHF.

This clonotype was counted once. The chain combines TRBV28 with TRBJ2-7; D uncertain. CDR3 size: 15 residues. V dropped 6 bases and J dropped 2 bases, with 17 bases sitting between them. Germline CDR1 is MDHEN and CDR2 is SYDVKM. The CDR3 loop is CASSRTSRRTYEQYF. The CDR3 nucleotides are TGTGCCAGCAGCCGGACCTCGAGGCGTACCTACGAGCAGTACTTC.

This clonotype was seen more than once but under ten times. This sequence joins TRBV6-1 and TRBJ2-7; D not certain. V lost 4 bases and J lost 6, with 7 bases in between. Germline V gene sequence: CDR1 MNHNS, CDR2 SASEGT. This CDR3 contains 11 residues. The chain's CDR3 is CASSGPSEQYF. In nucleotides, the CDR3 is TGTGCCAGCAGTGGGCCCTCCGAGCAGTACTTC.

Ten or more counts support this clonotype. The chain links TRBV27 to TRBJ1-1, with TRBD1 matching over 7 bases. The CDR3 has 14 amino acids. Germline loops: CDR1 MNHEY, CDR2 SMNVEV (reference sequence). Trimming at V came to 10 bases and at J to 0 bases, leaving 8 bases not matched to a gene. The CDR3 DNA is TGTGCCACCCGCCTGGGACAGATGAACACTGAAGCTTTCTTT. Translated: CATRLGQMNTEAFF.

This clonotype was counted many times. Relative to the germline gene, one junction end is altered; a read error may explain this. This chain connects TRBV7-7 to TRBJ2-7; weak D call: TRBD2 (5 bases). CDR1 and CDR2 from the germline V gene are SSHAT and FNYEAQ (reference sequence). This CDR3 spans 13 amino acids. CDR3 loop: CASSLGPADEQYF. The CDR3 DNA follows: TGTGCTAGCAGCTTAGGTCCAGCGGACGAGCAGTACTTC.

This clonotype was seen repeatedly, ten times or more. This chain uses TRBV4-1 with TRBJ2-5; the D is unclear. CDR3 length: 16 amino acids. Trimming pared 3 bases from V and 4 bases from J, leaving 18 bases between. Looked up from germline, CDR1 is MGHRA and CDR2 is YSYEKL. CDR3 DNA sequence: TGCGCCAGCAGCCACGATGATGGGGTTATGGGAGAGACCCAGTACTTC. Its protein is CASSHDDGVMGETQYF.

This clonotype was counted at least ten times. The V gene is TRBV7-2, the J gene TRBJ1-1; D gene unclear. The ends were cut back, 5 bases at V and 4 bases at J, with 14 bases in the middle. Germline V gives CDR1 SGHTA, CDR2 FQGNSA. The length of the CDR3 is 14 residues. Here the CDR3 reads CASSPRAGGTEAFF. CDR3 DNA: TGTGCCAGCAGCCCCCGTGCGGGTGGCACTGAAGCTTTCTTT.

This clonotype was observed many times. The CDR3 here is CASSLRGVVQPQHF. The CDR3 DNA is TGTGCCAGCAGTTTACGGGGGGTCGTACAGCCCCAGCATTTT. The chain is built from TRBV12-3 or TRBV12-4 and TRBJ1-5; D perhaps matches TRBD1 (5 bases). V was clipped by 2 bases and J by 7 bases, with 12 bases between them. The CDR3 runs 14 residues.

On this clonotype: One end of the junction does not line up with germline, which may come from a read error. V is TRBV3-1 and J is TRBJ1-1; D may be TRBD1 (6 bases). This CDR3 region has 16 residues. In germline, CDR1 is LGHDT, CDR2 YNNKEL (reference sequence). CDR3 sequence reads: CASSPKTRGANTESFF. In DNA form, the CDR3 reads TGTGCCAGCAGCCCCAAAACTAGGGGGGCGAACACTGAATCTTTCTTT.

This clonotype was counted at least ten times. V is TRBV12-3 or TRBV12-4 and J is TRBJ1-1; 7 nucleotides align to TRBD1. CDR3 length: 15 residues. The V gene end was trimmed by 5 bases and the J gene end by 7 bases; junction bases not matched to a gene: 13. CDR3 bases: TGTGCCAGCAGTCCCCTGGGCAGGGGGGGAGATGAAGCTTTCTTT. Protein sequence: CASSPLGRGGDEAFF.

The chain couples TRBV28 to TRBJ2-4; D uncertain. With 10 bases removed from V and 5 bases from J, the gap between germline ends came to 0 bases. There are 8 residues in the CDR3. Germline assignment: CDR1 MDHEN and CDR2 SYDVKM. The CDR3 DNA reads TGTGCCAAAAACATTCAGTACTTC. As protein: CAKNIQYF.

This clonotype was detected ten times or more. The rearrangement joins TRBV9 to TRBJ1-5; weak D call: TRBD1 (6 bases). The V end was cut by 0 bases, the J end by 2 bases, with 6 bases between. The CDR3 sequence is 14 residues long. The germline V gene encodes CDR1 SGDLS and CDR2 YYNGEE. The CDR3: CASSVGTGNQPQHF. CDR3 DNA: TGTGCCAGCAGCGTAGGGACAGGCAATCAGCCCCAGCATTTT.

Many counts were recorded for this clonotype. One end of the junction fails to match germline, which may point to a read error. The rearrangement uses TRBV5-5 and TRBJ2-7, with a weak D call TRBD1 (5 bases). Germline CDR1 reads SGHKS; CDR2 reads YYEKEE (reference sequence). The CDR3 sequence is 14 residues long. Here the CDR3 DNA reads TGTGCCAGCAGTTTGGACACGCAAGTCTACGAGCAGTACTTC. Amino acids: CASSLDTQVYEQYF.

This clonotype was counted ten times or more. This chain joins TRBV12-3 or TRBV12-4 and TRBJ1-1; D unclear. Trimming shortened V by 6 bases and J by 7 bases, and 12 bases separated the two germline ends. CDR3 length: 12 amino acids. DNA of the CDR3: TGTGCCAGCAGCTCCTACAATCTTGAAGCTTTCTTT. Translation: CASSSYNLEAFF.

This clonotype was counted many times. V gene TRBV12-3 or TRBV12-4 combines with J gene TRBJ1-1; D call uncertain. The CDR3 consists of 13 residues. V lost 4 bases and J 1 base, leaving 7 bases between the germline ends. The DNA for the CDR3 is TGTGCCAGCAGTTCTCAACCGAACACTGAAGCTTTCTTT. It specifies CASSSQPNTEAFF.

The sample holds one count of this clonotype. This CDR3 fails to terminate in the conserved phenylalanine or tryptophan, so it likely reflects a read error. The chain links TRBV12-3 or TRBV12-4 to TRBJ2-7, with D possibly TRBD2 on 7 matching bases. The CDR3 runs 13 residues. V lost 6 bases and J lost 3, with 12 bases in between. As DNA, the CDR3 is TGTGCCAGCAGCCTAGGGGGGGTCTACGAGCAGTACTAC. Its protein product is CASSLGGVYEQYY.

This clonotype has just one count. This chain connects TRBV19 to TRBJ2-5, with 8 bases matching TRBD1. The V gene's germline CDR1 is LNHDA and CDR2 SQIVND (reference sequence). The CDR3 consists of 15 residues. V lost 4 bases and J lost 5; bases outside the gene matches: 9. CDR3 DNA sequence: TGTGCCAGTAGTACTGGACAGGGCAAGGTGGAGACCCAGTACTTC. It is translated as CASSTGQGKVETQYF.

This clonotype has ten or more counts. The genes are TRBV28 and TRBJ1-1; 9 nucleotides line up with TRBD1. V lost 5 bases, J lost 7 bases, and 11 bases stayed unmatched. The germline CDR1 and CDR2 sequences are MDHEN and SYDVKM. The CDR3 runs to 15 residues. The CDR3 reads CASSPLGQGKNEAFF. CDR3 nucleotide sequence: TGTGCCAGCAGTCCTCTGGGACAGGGCAAAAATGAAGCTTTCTTT.

Ten or more counts support this clonotype. The chain employs TRBV20-1 and TRBJ2-7; D may correspond to TRBD1 or TRBD2 (5 bases each). Trimming pared 4 bases from V and 0 bases from J, leaving 16 bases between. In germline, CDR1 is DFQATT, CDR2 SNEGSKA (reference sequence). The length of the CDR3 is 15 residues. CDR3: CSATSGTESSYEQYF. The CDR3 coding sequence is TGCAGTGCTACCTCCGGGACGGAGAGCTCCTACGAGCAGTACTTC.

This rearrangement joins TRBV6-1 to TRBJ2-6, with TRBD2 matching over 7 bases. The CDR3 has 15 amino acids. Per the germline V gene, CDR1 is MNHNS and CDR2 is SASEGT. V was clipped by 2 bases and J by 3 bases; unmatched bases: 1. CDR3 DNA sequence: TGTGCCAGCAGTGAAACGGGGGGTGGGGCCAACGTCCTGACTTTC. This sequence encodes CASSETGGGANVLTF.

This clonotype was seen at least ten times. This chain connects TRBV12-3 or TRBV12-4 to TRBJ1-3; 7 bases align to TRBD1. This CDR3 region has 14 residues. With V trimmed by 6 bases and J by 2 bases, 4 bases remained unmatched. The CDR3 is CASSSTGTGNTIYF. In DNA, the CDR3 is TGTGCCAGCAGCTCGACAGGGACTGGAAACACCATATATTTT.

This clonotype was observed at least ten times. This chain links TRBV12-3 or TRBV12-4 with TRBJ2-5; no definite D call. This CDR3 has 11 residues. The V end lost 6 bases, the J end lost 5 bases, and 7 bases lay between the germline ends. The DNA for the CDR3 is TGTGCCAGCAGCTCGTACGAGACCCAGTACTTC. Encoded protein: CASSSYETQYF.

V usage is TRBV27 and J usage is TRBJ1-1, with a tentative D call TRBD1 (6 bases). The CDR3 is made up of 13 amino acids. CDR1 and CDR2 from the germline V gene are MNHEY and SMNVEV (reference sequence). Trimming cost V 6 bases and J 4 bases, with 12 bases left between them. The CDR3 DNA follows: TGTGCCAGCAGATGGGGGCCCTCCACTGAAGCTTTCTTT. This gives the protein CASRWGPSTEAFF.